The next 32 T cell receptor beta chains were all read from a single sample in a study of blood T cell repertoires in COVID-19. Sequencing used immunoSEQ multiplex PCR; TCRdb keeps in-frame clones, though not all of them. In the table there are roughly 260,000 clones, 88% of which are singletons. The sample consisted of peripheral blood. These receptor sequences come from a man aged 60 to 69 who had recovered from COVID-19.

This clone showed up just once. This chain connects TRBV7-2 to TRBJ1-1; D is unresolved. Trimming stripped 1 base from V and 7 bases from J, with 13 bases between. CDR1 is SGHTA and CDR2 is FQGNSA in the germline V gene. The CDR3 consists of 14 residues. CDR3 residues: CASSLDRGYGEAFF. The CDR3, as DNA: TGTGCCAGCAGCTTAGATAGAGGGTACGGTGAAGCTTTCTTT.

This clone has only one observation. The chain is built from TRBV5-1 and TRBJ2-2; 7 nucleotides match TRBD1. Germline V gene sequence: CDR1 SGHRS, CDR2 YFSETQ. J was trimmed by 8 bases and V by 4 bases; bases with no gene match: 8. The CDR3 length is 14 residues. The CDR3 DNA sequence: TGCGCCAGCAGCACTTCACAGGGGCGGGGGGAGCTGTTTTTT. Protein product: CASSTSQGRGELFF.

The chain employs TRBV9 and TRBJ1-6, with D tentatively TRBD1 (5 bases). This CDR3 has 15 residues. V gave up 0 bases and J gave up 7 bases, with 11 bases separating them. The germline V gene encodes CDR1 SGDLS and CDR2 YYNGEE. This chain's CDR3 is CASSVGRGPNSPLHF. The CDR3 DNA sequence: TGTGCCAGCAGCGTAGGGAGGGGTCCCAATTCACCCCTCCACTTT.

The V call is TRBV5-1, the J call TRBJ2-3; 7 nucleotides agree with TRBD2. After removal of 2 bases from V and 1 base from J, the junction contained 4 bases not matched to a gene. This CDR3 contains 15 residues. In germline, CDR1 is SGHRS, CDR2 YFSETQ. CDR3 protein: CASSLAGIGTDTQYF. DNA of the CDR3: TGCGCCAGCAGCTTAGCGGGGATTGGCACAGATACGCAGTATTTT.

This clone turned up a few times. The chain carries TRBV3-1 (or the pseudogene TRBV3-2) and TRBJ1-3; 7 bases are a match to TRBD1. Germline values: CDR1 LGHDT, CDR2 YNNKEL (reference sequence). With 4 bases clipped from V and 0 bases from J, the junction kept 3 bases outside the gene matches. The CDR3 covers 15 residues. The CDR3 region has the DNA TGTGCCAGCAGCCCCCGGGACAGCTCTGGAAACACCATATATTTT. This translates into CASSPRDSSGNTIYF.

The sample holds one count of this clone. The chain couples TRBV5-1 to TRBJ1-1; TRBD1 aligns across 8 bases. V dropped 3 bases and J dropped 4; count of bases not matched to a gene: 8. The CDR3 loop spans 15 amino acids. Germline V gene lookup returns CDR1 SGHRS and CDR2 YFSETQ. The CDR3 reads CASSSRDRGGTEAFF. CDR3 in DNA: TGCGCCAGCAGCTCCAGAGACAGGGGAGGCACTGAAGCTTTCTTT.

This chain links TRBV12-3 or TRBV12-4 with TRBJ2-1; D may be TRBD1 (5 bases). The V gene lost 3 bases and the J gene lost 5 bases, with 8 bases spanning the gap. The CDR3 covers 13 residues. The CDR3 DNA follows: TGTGCCAGCAGTTTCACCAGGGACAATGAGCAGTTCTTC. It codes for CASSFTRDNEQFF.

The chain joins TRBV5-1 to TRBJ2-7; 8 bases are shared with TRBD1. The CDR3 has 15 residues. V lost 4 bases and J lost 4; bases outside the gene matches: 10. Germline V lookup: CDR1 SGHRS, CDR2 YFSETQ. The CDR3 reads CASSPRNRGKYEQYF. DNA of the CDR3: TGCGCCAGCAGCCCCCGGAACAGGGGGAAATACGAGCAGTACTTC.

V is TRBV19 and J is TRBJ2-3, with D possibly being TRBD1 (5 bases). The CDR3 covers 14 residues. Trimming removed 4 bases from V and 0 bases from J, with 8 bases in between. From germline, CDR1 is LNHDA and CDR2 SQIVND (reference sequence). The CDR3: CASSRGASTDTQYF. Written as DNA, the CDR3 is TGTGCCAGTAGTAGGGGCGCCAGCACAGATACGCAGTATTTT.

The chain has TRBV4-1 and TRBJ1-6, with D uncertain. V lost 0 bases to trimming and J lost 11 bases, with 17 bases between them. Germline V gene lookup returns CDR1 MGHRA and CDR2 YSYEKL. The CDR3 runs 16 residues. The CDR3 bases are TGCGCCAGCAGCCAAGAACGTCAGGCACTCCTCCCACCCCTCCACTTT. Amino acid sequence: CASSQERQALLPPLHF.

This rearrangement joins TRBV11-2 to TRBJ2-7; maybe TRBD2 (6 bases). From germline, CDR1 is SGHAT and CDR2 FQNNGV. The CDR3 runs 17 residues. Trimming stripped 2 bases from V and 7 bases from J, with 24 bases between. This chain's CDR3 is CASSLRVAGTALKEQYF. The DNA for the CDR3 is TGTGCCAGCAGCTTAAGGGTTGCGGGGACGGCCCTCAAGGAGCAGTACTTC.

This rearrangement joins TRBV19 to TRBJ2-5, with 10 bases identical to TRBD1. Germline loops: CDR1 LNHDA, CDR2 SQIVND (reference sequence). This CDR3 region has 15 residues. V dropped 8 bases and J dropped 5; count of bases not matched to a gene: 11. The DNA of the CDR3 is TGTGCCAGTGCGACAGGGGGCTCCCCGGGGGAGACCCAGTACTTC. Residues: CASATGGSPGETQYF.

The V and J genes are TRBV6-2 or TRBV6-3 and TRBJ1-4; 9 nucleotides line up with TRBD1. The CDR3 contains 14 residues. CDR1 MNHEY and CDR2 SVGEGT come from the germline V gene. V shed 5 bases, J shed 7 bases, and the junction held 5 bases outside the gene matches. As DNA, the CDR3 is TGTGCCAGCAGTGGACAGGGGCCGGGTGAAAAACTGTTTTTT. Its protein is CASSGQGPGEKLFF.

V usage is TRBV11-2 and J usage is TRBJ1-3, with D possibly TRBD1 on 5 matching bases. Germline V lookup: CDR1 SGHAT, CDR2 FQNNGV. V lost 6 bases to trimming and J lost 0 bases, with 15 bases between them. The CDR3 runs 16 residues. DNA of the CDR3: TGTGCCAGCAGGGGTACAGGAAGCCCCTCTGGAAACACCATATATTTT. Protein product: CASRGTGSPSGNTIYF.

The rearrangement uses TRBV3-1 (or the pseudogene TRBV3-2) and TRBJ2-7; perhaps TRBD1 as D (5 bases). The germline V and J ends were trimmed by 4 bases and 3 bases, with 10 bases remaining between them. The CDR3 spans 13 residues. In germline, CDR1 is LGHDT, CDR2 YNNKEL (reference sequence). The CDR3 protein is CASSPREFYEQYF. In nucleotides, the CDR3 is TGTGCCAGCAGCCCCAGGGAATTCTACGAGCAGTACTTC.

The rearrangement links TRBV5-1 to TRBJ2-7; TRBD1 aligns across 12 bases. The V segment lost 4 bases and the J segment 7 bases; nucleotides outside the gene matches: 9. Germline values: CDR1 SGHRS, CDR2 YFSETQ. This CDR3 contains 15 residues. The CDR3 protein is CASSRPGQGAREQYF. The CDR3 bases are TGCGCCAGCAGCCGACCGGGACAGGGGGCGAGGGAGCAGTACTTC.

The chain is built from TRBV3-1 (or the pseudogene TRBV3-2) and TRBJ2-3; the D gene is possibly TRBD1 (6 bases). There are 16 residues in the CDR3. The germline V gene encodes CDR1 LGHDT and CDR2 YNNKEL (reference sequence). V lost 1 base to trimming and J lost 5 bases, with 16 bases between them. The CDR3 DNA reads TGTGCCAGCAGCCAAGTAGGTTTGGGGGCTGGAGATACGCAGTATTTT. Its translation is CASSQVGLGAGDTQYF.

In DNA, the CDR3 is TGTGCCAGCAGTTCCGGGACAGGGAATCTGGGGCAGTACTTC. Protein sequence: CASSSGTGNLGQYF. The rearrangement joins TRBV27 to TRBJ2-7, with TRBD1 matching over 9 bases. The CDR3 covers 14 residues. V lost 4 bases and J lost 9; bases outside the gene matches: 10. Germline lookup yields CDR1 MNHEY and CDR2 SMNVEV (reference sequence).

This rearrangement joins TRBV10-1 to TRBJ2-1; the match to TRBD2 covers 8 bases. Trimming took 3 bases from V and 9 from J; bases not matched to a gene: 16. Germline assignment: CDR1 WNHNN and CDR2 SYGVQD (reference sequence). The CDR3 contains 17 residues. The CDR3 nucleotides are TGCGCCAGCAGTGACTCCGGGACTAGTGTTGGTGCAAGTGAGCAGTTCTTC. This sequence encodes CASSDSGTSVGASEQFF.

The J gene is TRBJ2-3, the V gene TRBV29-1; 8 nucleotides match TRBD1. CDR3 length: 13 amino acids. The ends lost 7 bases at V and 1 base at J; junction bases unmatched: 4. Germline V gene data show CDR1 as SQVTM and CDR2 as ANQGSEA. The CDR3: CSAGQGRTDTQYF. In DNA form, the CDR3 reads TGCAGCGCCGGACAGGGACGCACAGATACGCAGTATTTT.

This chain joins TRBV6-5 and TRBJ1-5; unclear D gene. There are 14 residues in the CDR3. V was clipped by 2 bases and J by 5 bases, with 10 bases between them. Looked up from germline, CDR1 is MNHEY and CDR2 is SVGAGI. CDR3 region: CASSYMLGDQPQHF. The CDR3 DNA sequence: TGTGCCAGCAGTTACATGCTAGGAGATCAGCCCCAGCATTTT.

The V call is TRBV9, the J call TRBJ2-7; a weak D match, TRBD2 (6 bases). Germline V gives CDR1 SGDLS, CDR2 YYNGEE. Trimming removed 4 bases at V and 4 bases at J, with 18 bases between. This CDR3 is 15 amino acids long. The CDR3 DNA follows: TGTGCCAGCAGCCTCCGCGGGGAAGTCCATTACGAGCAGTACTTC. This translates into CASSLRGEVHYEQYF.

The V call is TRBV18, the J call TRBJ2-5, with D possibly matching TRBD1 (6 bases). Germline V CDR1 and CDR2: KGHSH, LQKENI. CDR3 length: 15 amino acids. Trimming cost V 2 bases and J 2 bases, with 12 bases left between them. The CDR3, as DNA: TGTGCCAGCTCACCAGACAGGTCTTCGCAAGAGACCCAGTACTTC. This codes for CASSPDRSSQETQYF.

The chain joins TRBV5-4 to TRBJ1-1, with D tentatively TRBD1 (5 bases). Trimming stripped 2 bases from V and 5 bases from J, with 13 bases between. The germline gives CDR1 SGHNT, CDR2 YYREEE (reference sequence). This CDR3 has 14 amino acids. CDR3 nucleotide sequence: TGTGCCAGCAGCTTAATTCGGGGGGGAACTGAAGCTTTCTTT. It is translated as CASSLIRGGTEAFF.

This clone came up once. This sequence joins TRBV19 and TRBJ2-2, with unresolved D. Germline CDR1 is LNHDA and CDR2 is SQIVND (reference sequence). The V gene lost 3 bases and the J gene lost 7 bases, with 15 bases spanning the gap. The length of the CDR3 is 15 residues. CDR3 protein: CASSIRSGNIGELFF. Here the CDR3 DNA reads TGTGCCAGTAGTATTAGGTCAGGAAATATCGGGGAGCTGTTTTTT.

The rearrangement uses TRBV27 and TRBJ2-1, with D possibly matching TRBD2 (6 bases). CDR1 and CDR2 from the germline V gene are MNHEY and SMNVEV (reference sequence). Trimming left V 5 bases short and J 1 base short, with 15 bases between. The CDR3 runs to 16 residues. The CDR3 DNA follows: TGTGCCAGCAGTCTCCCCGGGGGAGAGTCCTACAATGAGCAGTTCTTC. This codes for CASSLPGGESYNEQFF.

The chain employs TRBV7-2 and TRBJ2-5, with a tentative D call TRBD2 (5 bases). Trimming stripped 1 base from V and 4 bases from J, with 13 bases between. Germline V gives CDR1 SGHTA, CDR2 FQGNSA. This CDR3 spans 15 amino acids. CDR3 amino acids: CASSLVLSRGETQYF. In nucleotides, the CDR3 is TGTGCCAGCAGCTTAGTTTTGTCCCGGGGAGAGACCCAGTACTTC.

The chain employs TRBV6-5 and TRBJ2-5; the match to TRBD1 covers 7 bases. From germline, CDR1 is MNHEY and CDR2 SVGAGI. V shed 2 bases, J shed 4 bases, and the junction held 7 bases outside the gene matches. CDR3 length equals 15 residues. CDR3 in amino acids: CASSYTKGARETQYF. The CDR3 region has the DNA TGTGCCAGCAGTTACACCAAGGGGGCTCGAGAGACCCAGTACTTC.

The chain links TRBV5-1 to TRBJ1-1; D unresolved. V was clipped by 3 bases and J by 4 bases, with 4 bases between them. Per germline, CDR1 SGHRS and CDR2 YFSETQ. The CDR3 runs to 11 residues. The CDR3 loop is CASSSSTEAFF. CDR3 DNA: TGCGCCAGCAGCTCGAGCACTGAAGCTTTCTTT. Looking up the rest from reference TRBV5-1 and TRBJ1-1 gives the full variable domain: KAGVTQTPRYLIKTRGQQVTLSCSPISGHRSVSWYQQTPGQGLQFLFEYFSETQRNKGNFPGRFSGRQFSNSRSEMNVSTLELGDSALYLCASSSSTEAFFGQGTRLTVV.

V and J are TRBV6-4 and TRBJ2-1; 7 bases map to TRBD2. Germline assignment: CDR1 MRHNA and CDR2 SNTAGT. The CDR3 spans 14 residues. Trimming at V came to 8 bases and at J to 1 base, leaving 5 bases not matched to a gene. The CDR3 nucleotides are TGTGCCAGCTCCTCAGCGGGGTCCTACAATGAGCAGTTCTTC. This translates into CASSSAGSYNEQFF.

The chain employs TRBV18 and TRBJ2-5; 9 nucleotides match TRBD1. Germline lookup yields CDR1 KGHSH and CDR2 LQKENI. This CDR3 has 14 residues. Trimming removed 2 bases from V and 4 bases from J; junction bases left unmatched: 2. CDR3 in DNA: TGTGCCAGCTCACCAGGACAGGGGCGAGAGACCCAGTACTTC. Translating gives CASSPGQGRETQYF.

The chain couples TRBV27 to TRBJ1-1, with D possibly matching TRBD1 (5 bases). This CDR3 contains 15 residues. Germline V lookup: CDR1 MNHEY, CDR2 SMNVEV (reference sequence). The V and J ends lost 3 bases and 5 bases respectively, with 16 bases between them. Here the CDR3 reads CASSFGRAGRTEAFF. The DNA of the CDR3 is TGTGCCAGCAGTTTTGGTCGAGCAGGGCGGACTGAAGCTTTCTTT.